The rows below give T cell receptor beta chains drawn from one sample of a study of cytomegalovirus exposure and HLA in healthy donors. Repertoires were generated with immunoSEQ multiplex PCR, while TCRdb's copy carries only in-frame clones and drops some. The table has more than 50,000 clones, about two thirds seen once; the top ten hold about 22%. The source material was PBMCs. Receptors were obtained from a woman between 45 and 60 years old in good health and CMV-seropositive. Each CDR3 is given with its conserved first and last residue. The D gene is left open where the match is weak. Not every row has a clone size; where given, it reads once, few, many or a size class.

j_gene,v_gene,abundance,d_gene,CDR3aa,CDR3nt
TRBJ2-1,TRBV28,NA,TRBD1,CASSSPRTGPYNEQFF,TGTGCCAGCAGTTCCCCCCGGACAGGACCCTACAATGAGCAGTTCTTC
TRBJ2-7,TRBV5-1,NA,TRBD1,CASSSGTGAVWGSYEQYF,TGCGCCAGCAGCTCAGGGACAGGGGCAGTGTGGGGCTCCTACGAGCAGTACTTC
TRBJ1-5,TRBV19,NA,NA,CASSYGDRPSRNQPQHF,TGTGCCAGTAGTTATGGTGACCGACCCTCGAGGAATCAGCCCCAGCATTTT
TRBJ2-5,TRBV2,NA,TRBD2,CASSSGRAGQETQYF,TGTGCCAGCAGTAGCGGGAGGGCCGGACAAGAGACCCAGTACTTC
TRBJ2-7,TRBV5-1,NA,NA,CASSLTLLDEQYF,TGCGCCAGCAGCTTGACCTTGTTAGACGAGCAGTACTTC
TRBJ2-3,TRBV5-1,NA,TRBD2,CASSALAGGAPLTQDTQYF,TGCGCCAGCAGCGCTCTAGCGGGGGGGGCACCCCTCACACAGGATACGCAGTATTTT
TRBJ2-7,TRBV19,NA,TRBD2,CASSIDQRGYEQYF,TGTGCCAGTAGTATAGATCAGCGGGGATACGAGCAGTACTTC
TRBJ2-5,TRBV2,NA,TRBD2,CASSSASGGVQETQYF,TGTGCCAGCAGTTCCGCTAGCGGGGGGGTCCAAGAGACCCAGTACTTC
TRBJ1-2,TRBV27,NA,NA,CASSLSRFYDRHGYTF,TGTGCCAGCAGTTTATCGAGGTTCTACGACCGGCACGGCTACACCTTC
TRBJ2-7,TRBV6-5,NA,TRBD2,CASSGGSGGTYEQYF,TGTGCCAGCAGTGGGGGTAGCGGGGGAACTTACGAGCAGTACTTC
TRBJ2-1,TRBV5-1,NA,TRBD2,CASSSRVAGVPNNEQFF,TGCGCCAGCAGCTCCCGTGTAGCGGGGGTCCCTAACAATGAGCAGTTCTTC
TRBJ2-7,TRBV12-5,NA,NA,CASGSLTGHGAYEQYF,TGTGCTAGTGGTTCCCTTACGGGTCACGGAGCATACGAGCAGTACTTC
TRBJ2-2,TRBV7-6,few,NA,CASSLTSSVVDRRAELFF,TGTGCCAGCAGCTTAACTTCTAGCGTCGTGGATCGCCGGGCGGAGCTGTTTTTT
TRBJ2-1,TRBV28,NA,TRBD2,CASSARLAGSYNEQFF,TGTGCCAGCAGTGCCAGACTAGCGGGGTCTTACAATGAGCAGTTCTTC
TRBJ2-5,TRBV27,NA,NA,CASSLSGWGFQETQYF,TGTGCCAGCAGTTTATCGGGGTGGGGCTTCCAAGAGACCCAGTACTTC
TRBJ1-1,TRBV2,NA,NA,CASSRTDSNTEAFF,TGTGCCAGCAGTCGGACAGATTCCAACACTGAAGCTTTCTTT
TRBJ2-7,TRBV15,NA,TRBD2,CATSREGGLHGVRQYF,TGTGCCACCAGCAGAGAGGGGGGGTTACATGGGGTACGGCAGTACTTC
TRBJ2-3,TRBV7-2,NA,TRBD2,CASSSGLAASTDTQYF,TGTGCCAGCAGCTCTGGACTAGCAGCCTCCACAGATACGCAGTATTTT
TRBJ2-3,TRBV4-1,NA,TRBD2,CASSQDFLAGVSADTQYF,TGCGCCAGCAGCCAAGATTTTCTAGCGGGAGTCTCGGCAGATACGCAGTATTTT
TRBJ2-1,TRBV7-6,medium-sized,TRBD1,CASSFGQGVINEQFF,TGTGCCAGCAGCTTCGGACAGGGGGTAATCAATGAGCAGTTCTTC
TRBJ2-1,TRBV7-9,NA,TRBD2,CASSSLAGLYNEQFF,TGTGCCAGCAGCTCACTAGCGGGCTTATACAATGAGCAGTTCTTC
TRBJ2-7,TRBV7-2,NA,TRBD2,CASRPGGIYEQYF,TGTGCCAGCAGGCCCGGGGGGATCTACGAGCAGTACTTC
TRBJ1-2,TRBV6-5,NA,NA,CASRPGSNYGYTF,TGTGCCAGCAGACCGGGTTCTAACTATGGCTACACCTTC
TRBJ1-5,TRBV18,NA,NA,CASSPGSNQPQHF,TGTGCCAGCTCACCAGGCAGCAATCAGCCCCAGCATTTT